This TCR beta chain was sequenced during a study of regulatory T cells in long-lasting Graves disease. Study-wide findings and caveats: Whereas 966 public clonotypes were shared by new patients, persistent patients shared more, at under 3,000.

Researchers made TCR beta libraries by using iRepertoire HTBI primers and running Arm-PCR on CDR3 regions. TCRdb re-called the multiplex PCR reads through MiXCR, storing one row per CDR3 protein. The profile covers about 470,000 distinct CDR3 sequences, with 20% appearing a single time and 6.5% to 10% taken by the ten largest. This CDR3 has 14 residues. V shed 3 bases and J shed 12 bases, with 15 bases lying between them. Germline V gives CDR1 LNHDA, CDR2 SQIVND (reference sequence). Time point specified: persistent/refractory GD, antithyroid drugs over 5 years with positive TRAb. There was RNA extracted from PBMCs, and the TCR library was made from it. It was American Thyroid Association guidelines that determined Graves' disease diagnosis. Peripheral blood, about 10 milliliters per patient, was collected in EDTA tubes. This clonotype occurred a few times. What it recognizes is unknown.

This receptor was identified in a female donor with Graves disease. The sequencing here drew on peripheral blood mononuclear cells (PBMCs), taken when the disease was refractory, from a patient treated with antithyroid drugs. This chain uses TRBV19 with TRBJ1-6; maybe TRBD1 (5 bases). CDR3 amino acids: CASSIGGDSLPLHF. In nucleotides, the CDR3 is TGTGCCAGTAGTATCGGAGGGGATAGTTTACCCCTCCACTTT. Together with reference TRBV19 and TRBJ1-6, the CDR3 gives the full variable domain: DGGITQSPKYLFRKEGQNVTLSCEQNLNHDAMYWYRQDPGQGLRLIYYSQIVNDFQKGDIAEGYSVSREKKESFPLTVTSAQKNPTAFYLCASSIGGDSLPLHFGNGTRLTVT.